The rows below give T cell receptor beta chains drawn from one sample of a study of T-cell memory formation after mild COVID-19. TCRdb reprocessed the 5' RACE reads via MiXCR and lists one record per CDR3 protein. The data hold more than 400,000 distinct CDR3 sequences, with roughly 18% observed a single time. Material: PBMCs or a T cell subset sorted from them (not recorded which). Receptors originate from an adult woman who had mild COVID-19 (a few samples of this study predate the infection). Cell type and time point are not known. Each CDR3 is given without its conserved first and last residue.

V: TRBV7-9; J: TRBJ2-3; CDR3: ASSPLDRVTDTQY
V: TRBV7-8; J: TRBJ2-1; CDR3: ASRRDRVGYNEQF
V: TRBV25-1; J: TRBJ1-1; CDR3: ASSEYKGTGIGEAF
V: TRBV4-3; J: TRBJ2-1; CDR3: ASSQDFIEQF
V: TRBV24-1; J: TRBJ2-3; CDR3: ATSDYPVRTSTDTQY
V: TRBV12-3/TRBV12-4; J: TRBJ2-2; CDR3: ASRSSEWDTGELF
V: TRBV27; J: TRBJ1-1; CDR3: ASSFYGRANTEAF
V: TRBV12-3/TRBV12-4; J: TRBJ2-2; CDR3: ASRGGQAGGELF
V: TRBV4-3; J: TRBJ1-6; CDR3: ASSQDPRISYNSPLH
V: TRBV7-7; J: TRBJ1-1; CDR3: AATADTEAF
V: TRBV20-1; J: TRBJ1-6; CDR3: SASRAGLSSSPLH
V: TRBV18; J: TRBJ2-7; CDR3: ASSQIQSNEQY
V: TRBV13; J: TRBJ2-7; CDR3: ASSSPIRDGVHEQY
V: TRBV6-5; J: TRBJ2-7; CDR3: ASSYIGRSPYEQY
V: TRBV12-3/TRBV12-4; J: TRBJ1-5; CDR3: ASSLTDNQPQH
V: TRBV20-1; J: TRBJ2-3; CDR3: SASNPRGATDTQY
V: TRBV4-1; J: TRBJ2-7; CDR3: ASSQNRAYEQY
V: TRBV7-9; J: TRBJ2-1; CDR3: ASSLGLPNEQF
V: TRBV7-2; J: TRBJ2-7; CDR3: ASRPGQGADEQY
V: TRBV29-1; J: TRBJ2-3; CDR3: SVAAGGRTDTQY
V: TRBV6-1; J: TRBJ2-7; CDR3: ASSTRTGGYEQY
V: TRBV4-2; J: TRBJ1-3; CDR3: ASSQWKGSSGNTIY
V: TRBV7-8; J: TRBJ2-7; CDR3: ASMERGYEQY
V: TRBV14; J: TRBJ2-6; CDR3: ASSQTPGANVLT
V: TRBV6-6; J: TRBJ2-1; CDR3: ASSRGTSGGYNEQF
V: TRBV7-6; J: TRBJ1-5; CDR3: ASSFYSGFDQPQH
V: TRBV12-3/TRBV12-4; J: TRBJ2-7; CDR3: ASSLPHGTFDYEQY
V: TRBV7-9; J: TRBJ2-5; CDR3: ASKQVGLAEETQY
V: TRBV6-5; J: TRBJ2-1; CDR3: ASHSRGTSGRNEQF
V: TRBV7-2; J: TRBJ2-2; CDR3: ASSPGTGAGELF
V: TRBV5-1; J: TRBJ2-6; CDR3: ASSAGQALVLT
V: TRBV15; J: TRBJ2-4; CDR3: ATGRETVNIQY
V: TRBV3-1; J: TRBJ2-5; CDR3: ASSPGFAITETQY
V: TRBV7-9; J: TRBJ2-3; CDR3: ASSHLLVILGDTQY
V: TRBV21-1; J: TRBJ2-3; CDR3: ASSKQRTVATDTQY
V: TRBV18; J: TRBJ2-7; CDR3: ASSLTDTYEQY
V: TRBV7-8; J: TRBJ1-4; CDR3: ASSLDSYNEKLF
V: TRBV5-1; J: TRBJ2-3; CDR3: ASSLGRRRTGTQY
V: TRBV5-1; J: TRBJ2-7; CDR3: ASSLDAREGSYEQY
V: TRBV9; J: TRBJ1-1; CDR3: ASNQGQGRPNTEAF
V: TRBV7-3; J: TRBJ2-3; CDR3: ASSDTPSAYTQY
V: TRBV29-1; J: TRBJ1-2; CDR3: SVEDRGSPNYGYT
V: TRBV6-6; J: TRBJ2-7; CDR3: ASSYLTTGGYEQY
V: TRBV20-1; J: TRBJ2-3; CDR3: SARGGVRLGPTDTQY
V: TRBV6-1; J: TRBJ1-1; CDR3: ASIRGARNTEAF
V: TRBV6-5; J: TRBJ2-7; CDR3: ASSCGAGYEQY
V: TRBV12-3/TRBV12-4; J: TRBJ2-1; CDR3: ASSLPSERNRGYNEQF
V: TRBV18; J: TRBJ1-1; CDR3: ASSQQGAKGTEAF
V: TRBV20-1; J: TRBJ2-7; CDR3: SARDSQGYEQY
V: TRBV7-2; J: TRBJ2-1; CDR3: ASSLDWDRRDEQF
V: TRBV11-1; J: TRBJ2-1; CDR3: ASSPLARVYNEQF
V: TRBV4-1; J: TRBJ2-7; CDR3: ASSQEGGVYEQY
V: TRBV29-1; J: TRBJ2-1; CDR3: SAGDYNEQF
V: TRBV7-7; J: TRBJ2-5; CDR3: ASSQGQGSKQETQY
V: TRBV2; J: TRBJ2-7; CDR3: ATRQGGSHEQY